What follows are 14 T cell receptor beta chains derived from one specimen sequenced in a study of radiation and T cells in renal cell carcinoma. The method was immunoSEQ multiplex PCR; TCRdb's version includes in-frame clones alone and lacks a portion of them. Among about 130,000 clones listed, 75% to 90% were seen once. As to time point: blood 2 weeks post-SBRT. Treatment of the sample: 15 Gy SBRT to primary tumor, nephrectomy 4 weeks later. Sequenced here: blood, sampled from a patient whose treatment included radiotherapy and nephrectomy. These receptors were obtained from a woman aged 60 to 75 with renal cell carcinoma.

The chain recombines TRBV7-3 with TRBJ2-7; the D gene is possibly TRBD2 (6 bases). V was pared by 4 bases and J by 6 bases, with 10 bases between. Germline V gene lookup returns CDR1 SGHTA and CDR2 FQGTGA. The CDR3 loop spans 12 amino acids. The CDR3 region has the DNA TGTGCCAGCAGCTCCCCCGGGGGCGAGCAGTACTTC. Amino acid sequence: CASSSPGGEQYF.

J is TRBJ2-1 and V is TRBV2; tentative D call: TRBD2 (6 bases). V lost 7 bases, J lost 3 bases, and 13 bases lay in between. This CDR3 comprises 14 residues. Germline V gene data show CDR1 as SNHLY and CDR2 as FYNNEI. CDR3 DNA sequence: TGTGCCAGCATAGGAAGGCGGGACTACAATGAGCAGTTCTTC. This gives the protein CASIGRRDYNEQFF.

This sequence joins TRBV10-3 and TRBJ2-1, with a weak D call TRBD1 (5 bases). Deletions cut 3 bases from V and 7 bases from J, with 13 bases between. The CDR3 sequence is 14 residues long. Germline V gives CDR1 ENHRY, CDR2 SYGVKD. The CDR3 here is CAISDFRADNEQFF. The CDR3 coding sequence is TGTGCCATCAGTGATTTCAGGGCCGATAATGAGCAGTTCTTC.

The V call is TRBV19, the J call TRBJ2-3; D unclear. Germline-derived CDR1 and CDR2 are LNHDA and SQIVND (reference sequence). This CDR3 is built from 16 residues. The germline V and J ends were trimmed by 1 base and 2 bases, with 13 bases remaining between them. In DNA form, the CDR3 reads TGTGCCAGTAGTATAGGAGGCGCCCGATTCACAGATACGCAGTATTTT. Amino acids: CASSIGGARFTDTQYF.

The chain has TRBV7-9 and TRBJ1-2; D is ambiguous. CDR1 SEHNR and CDR2 FQNEAQ come from the germline V gene (reference sequence). CDR3 size: 13 residues. The V gene lost 9 bases and the J gene lost 4 bases, with 15 bases spanning the gap. In nucleotides, the CDR3 is TGTGCCAGGGGGTCGGGGATGGCCTATGGCTACACCTTC. This codes for CARGSGMAYGYTF.

This clone was seen once. This rearrangement joins TRBV19 to TRBJ1-3; 7 positions match TRBD1. This CDR3 comprises 16 residues. Germline V gives CDR1 LNHDA, CDR2 SQIVND (reference sequence). The V and J ends lost 4 bases and 0 bases, in that order; junction bases with no gene match: 6. CDR3: CASSSGGDSSGNTIYF. DNA for the CDR3: TGTGCCAGTAGTAGCGGCGGGGACAGCTCTGGAAACACCATATATTTT.

The chain carries TRBV19 and TRBJ2-7; no clear D gene. V was pared by 4 bases and J by 1 base, with 2 bases between. Germline CDR1 is LNHDA and CDR2 is SQIVND (reference sequence). The CDR3 is 11 residues long. The CDR3 here is CASSNSYEQYF. CDR3 sequence (DNA): TGTGCCAGTAGTAATTCCTACGAGCAGTACTTC.

CDR3 amino acids: CASSLGLADYQETQYF. The CDR3 region has the DNA TGTGCCAGCAGCCTCGGACTCGCCGATTACCAAGAGACCCAGTACTTC. The chain links TRBV7-2 to TRBJ2-5; tentative D call: TRBD2 (5 bases). V lost 5 bases, J lost 0 bases, and 16 bases lay in between. Germline loops: CDR1 SGHTA, CDR2 FQGNSA. This CDR3 contains 16 residues.

The chain employs TRBV2 and TRBJ1-6, with D perhaps matching TRBD1 (5 bases). The germline gives CDR1 SNHLY, CDR2 FYNNEI. CDR3 length: 15 residues. The V and J ends lost 6 bases and 12 bases respectively, with 21 bases between them. CDR3 DNA sequence: TGTGCCAGCAGAGGCAGGGATCGTGGGGATATACCCCTCCACTTT. It encodes CASRGRDRGDIPLHF.

J is TRBJ1-6 and V is TRBV9; no clear D. This CDR3 has 14 residues. Germline V gives CDR1 SGDLS, CDR2 YYNGEE. V gave up 0 bases and J gave up 7 bases, with 8 bases separating them. The CDR3 spells CASSVGQPNSPLHF. CDR3 bases: TGTGCCAGCAGCGTAGGGCAGCCAAATTCACCCCTCCACTTT.

This chain connects TRBV6-6 to TRBJ2-7, with a possible D match to TRBD2 (6 bases). The CDR3 consists of 14 residues. Trimming cost V 6 bases and J 3 bases, with 15 bases left between them. The germline V gene has CDR1 MNHNY and CDR2 SVGAGI (reference sequence). The chain's CDR3 is CASSLGLASYEQYF. The CDR3 region has the DNA TGTGCCAGCAGCCTGGGGCTAGCGAGCTACGAGCAGTACTTC.

J is TRBJ2-3 and V is TRBV2, with TRBD2 matching over 11 bases. Germline V lookup: CDR1 SNHLY, CDR2 FYNNEI. The ends lost 6 bases at V and 3 bases at J; junction bases unmatched: 5. The CDR3 spans 15 residues. The CDR3 is CASRKTSGVTDTQYF. The CDR3 DNA is TGTGCCAGCAGAAAGACTAGCGGGGTAACAGATACGCAGTATTTT.

V and J are TRBV29-1 and TRBJ1-2; no reliable D call. Trimming left V 1 base short and J 6 bases short, with 12 bases between. The length of the CDR3 is 13 residues. CDR1 is SQVTM and CDR2 is ANQGSEA in the germline V gene. The CDR3 bases are TGCAGCGTTGAAGTTGCGGGCAGCGATGGCTACACCTTC. Protein: CSVEVAGSDGYTF.

This clone was counted a single time. V usage is TRBV19 and J usage is TRBJ1-2, with 8 bases fitting TRBD1. In germline, CDR1 is LNHDA, CDR2 SQIVND (reference sequence). V shed 5 bases, J shed 6 bases, and the junction held 8 bases outside the gene matches. The CDR3 has 14 amino acids. DNA of the CDR3: TGTGCCAGTAGTGCCCAAGACAGGGGACATGGCTACACCTTC. Protein sequence: CASSAQDRGHGYTF.